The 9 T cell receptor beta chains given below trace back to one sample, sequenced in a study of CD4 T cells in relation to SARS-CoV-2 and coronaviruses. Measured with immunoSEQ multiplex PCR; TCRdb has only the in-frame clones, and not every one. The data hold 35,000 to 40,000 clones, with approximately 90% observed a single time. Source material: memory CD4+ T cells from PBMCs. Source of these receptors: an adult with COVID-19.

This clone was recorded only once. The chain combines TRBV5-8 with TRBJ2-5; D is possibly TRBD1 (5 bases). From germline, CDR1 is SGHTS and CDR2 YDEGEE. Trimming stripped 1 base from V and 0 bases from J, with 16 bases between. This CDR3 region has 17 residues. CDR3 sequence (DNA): TGTGCCAGCAGCTTGAGAGTTGGGGCGTCGTACCAAGAGACCCAGTACTTC. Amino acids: CASSLRVGASYQETQYF. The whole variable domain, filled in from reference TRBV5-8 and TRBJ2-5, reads EAGVTQSPTHLIKTRGQQATLRCSPISGHTSVYWYQQALGLGLQFLLWYDEGEERNRGNFPPRFSGRQFPNYSSELNVNALELEDSALYLCASSLRVGASYQETQYFGPGTRLLVL.

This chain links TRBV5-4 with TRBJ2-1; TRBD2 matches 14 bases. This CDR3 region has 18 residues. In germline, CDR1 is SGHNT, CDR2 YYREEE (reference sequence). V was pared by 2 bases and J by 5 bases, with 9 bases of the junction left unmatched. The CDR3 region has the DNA TGTGCCAGCAGCTTCCGACTAGCGGGGGGGCCTGGGAACAATGAGCAGTTCTTC. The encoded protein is CASSFRLAGGPGNNEQFF.

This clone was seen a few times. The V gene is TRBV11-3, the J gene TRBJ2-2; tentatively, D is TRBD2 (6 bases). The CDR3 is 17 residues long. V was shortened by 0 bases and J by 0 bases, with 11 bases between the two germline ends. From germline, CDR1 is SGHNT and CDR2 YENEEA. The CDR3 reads CASSLDRWGANTGELFF. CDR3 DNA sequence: TGTGCCAGCAGCTTAGATCGGTGGGGGGCGAACACCGGGGAGCTGTTTTTT. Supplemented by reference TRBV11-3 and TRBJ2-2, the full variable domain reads EAGVVQSPRYKIIEKKQPVAFWCNPISGHNTLYWYLQNLGQGPELLIRYENEEAVDDSQLPKDRFSAERLKGVDSTLKIQPAELGDSAVYLCASSLDRWGANTGELFFGEGSRLTVL.

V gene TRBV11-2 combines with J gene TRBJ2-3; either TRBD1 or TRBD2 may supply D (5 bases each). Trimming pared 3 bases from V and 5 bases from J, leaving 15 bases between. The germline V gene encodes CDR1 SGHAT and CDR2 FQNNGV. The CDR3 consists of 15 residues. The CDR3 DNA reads TGTGCCAGCAGCTTTTCGGGGCCCCTATTAGATACGCAGTATTTT. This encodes CASSFSGPLLDTQYF.

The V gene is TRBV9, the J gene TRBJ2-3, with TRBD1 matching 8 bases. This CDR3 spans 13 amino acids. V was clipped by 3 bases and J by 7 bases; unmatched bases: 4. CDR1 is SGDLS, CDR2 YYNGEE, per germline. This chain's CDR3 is CASSAPGGYTQYF. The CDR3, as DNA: TGTGCCAGCAGCGCCCCAGGGGGCTATACGCAGTATTTT.

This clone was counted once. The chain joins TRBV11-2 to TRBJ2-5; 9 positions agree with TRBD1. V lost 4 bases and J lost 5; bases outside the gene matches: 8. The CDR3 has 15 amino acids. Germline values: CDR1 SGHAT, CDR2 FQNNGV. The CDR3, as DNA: TGTGCCAGCAGCTCCCCGGGACAGGGTTTGGAGACCCAGTACTTC. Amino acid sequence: CASSSPGQGLETQYF.

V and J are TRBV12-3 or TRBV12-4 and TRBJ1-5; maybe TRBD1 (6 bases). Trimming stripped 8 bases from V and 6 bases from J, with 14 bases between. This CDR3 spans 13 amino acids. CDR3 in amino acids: CASGTGWAQPQHF. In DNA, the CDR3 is TGTGCCAGCGGCACAGGGTGGGCTCAGCCCCAGCATTTT.

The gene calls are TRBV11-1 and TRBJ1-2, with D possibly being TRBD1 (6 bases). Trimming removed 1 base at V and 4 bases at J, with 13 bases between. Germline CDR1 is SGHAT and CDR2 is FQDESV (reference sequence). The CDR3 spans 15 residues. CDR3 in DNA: TGTGCCAGCAGCTTAGAGGTGGACAGCGGCTATGGCTACACCTTC. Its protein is CASSLEVDSGYGYTF.

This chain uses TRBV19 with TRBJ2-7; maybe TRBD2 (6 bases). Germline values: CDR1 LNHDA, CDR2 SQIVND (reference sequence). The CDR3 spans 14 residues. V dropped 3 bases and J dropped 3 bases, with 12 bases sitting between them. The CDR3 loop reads CASSMGGLGYEQYF. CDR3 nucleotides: TGTGCCAGTAGTATGGGGGGACTGGGCTACGAGCAGTACTTC.